A single T cell receptor beta chain is shown here with its context. The sample comes from a study of blood T cell repertoires in COVID-19. Under the authors' procedure: Counts of nucleated cells, estimated from reference gene primer amplification, were obtained. Clones were sequenced by immunoSEQ multiplex PCR, and TCRdb holds only the in-frame ones, with some missing. V and J calls and clone size follow that table, whereas D and trimming were derived from the DNA. This sample has some 130,000 clones; 88% occur once, and the top ten carry 10%. Sequenced input: peripheral blood. The receptor comes from a man aged 45-60 years with acute or convalescent COVID-19.

The CDR3 coding sequence is TGTGCCAGCAGCTGGGACAGAAAAAAACCTGGAAACACCATATATTTT. Its translation is CASSWDRKKPGNTIYF. V usage is TRBV7-6 and J usage is TRBJ1-3; the match to TRBD1 covers 7 bases. CDR1 and CDR2 (germline): SGHVS, FNYEAQ. V lost 4 bases, J lost 2 bases, and 8 bases stayed unmatched. The CDR3 length is 16 residues.